Below, 2 T cell receptor beta chains from the same sample are listed, as sequenced in a study of metastatic and nonmetastatic thyroid tumors. Thyroid surgery was performed in patients who had received no treatment beforehand. TCRdb used MiXCR to call clones anew from the PCR reads. The table records 26,000 or so clones, roughly 14% of them present only once. The sample was blood. The receptor set was obtained from a male donor with papillary thyroid cancer or a benign thyroid nodule (not recorded which). Some clones in this sample may be carry-over from other donors' samples.

With respect to this clone: Given a much more abundant clone one base away, this may be a read error. This specimen includes other DNA sequences encoding the same CDR3. This sequence joins TRBV5-4 and TRBJ2-7; 7 bases line up with TRBD1. Per the germline V gene, CDR1 is SGHNT and CDR2 is YYREEE (reference sequence). The CDR3 runs to 15 residues. The CDR3 here is CASSPGTAFPYEQYF. Here the CDR3 DNA reads TGTGCCAGCAGCCCCGGGACAGCCTTCCCCTACGAGCAGTATTTC.

Many counts were recorded for this clone. The gene calls are TRBV2 and TRBJ2-1, with TRBD2 identical over 7 bases. Germline V CDR1 and CDR2: SNHLY, FYNNEI. V shed 1 base and J 10 bases; nucleotides not matched to a gene: 13. The length of the CDR3 is 16 residues. The CDR3, as DNA: TGTGCCAGCAGTGAAGATAGGACTAGAGGGTTGGGCGAGCAGTTCTTC. Protein product: CASSEDRTRGLGEQFF.